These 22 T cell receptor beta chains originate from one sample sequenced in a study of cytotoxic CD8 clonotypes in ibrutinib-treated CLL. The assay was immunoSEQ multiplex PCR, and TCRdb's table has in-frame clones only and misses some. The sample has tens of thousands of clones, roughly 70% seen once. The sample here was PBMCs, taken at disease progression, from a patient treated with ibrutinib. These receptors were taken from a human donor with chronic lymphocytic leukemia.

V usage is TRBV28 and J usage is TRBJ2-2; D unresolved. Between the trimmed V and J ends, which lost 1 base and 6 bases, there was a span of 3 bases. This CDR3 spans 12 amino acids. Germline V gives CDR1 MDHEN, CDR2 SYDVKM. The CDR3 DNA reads TGTGCCAGCAGTTTATATTCCGGGGAGCTGTTTTTT. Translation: CASSLYSGELFF.

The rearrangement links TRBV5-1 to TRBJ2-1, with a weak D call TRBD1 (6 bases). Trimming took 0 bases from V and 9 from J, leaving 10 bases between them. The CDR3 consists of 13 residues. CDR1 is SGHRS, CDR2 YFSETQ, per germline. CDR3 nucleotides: TGCGCCAGCAGCTTGGACAGGGTCACTGAGCAGTTCTTC. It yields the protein CASSLDRVTEQFF.

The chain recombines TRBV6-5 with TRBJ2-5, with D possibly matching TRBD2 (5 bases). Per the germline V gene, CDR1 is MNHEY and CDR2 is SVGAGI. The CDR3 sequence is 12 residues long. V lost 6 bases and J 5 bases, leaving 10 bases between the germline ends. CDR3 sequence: CASSTTRETQYF. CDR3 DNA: TGTGCCAGCAGCACCACTAGGGAGACCCAGTACTTC.

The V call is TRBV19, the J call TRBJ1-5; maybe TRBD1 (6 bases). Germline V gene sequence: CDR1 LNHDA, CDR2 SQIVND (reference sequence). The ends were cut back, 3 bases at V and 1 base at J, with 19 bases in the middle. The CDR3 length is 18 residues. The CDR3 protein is CASSIFSQGRVSNQPQHF. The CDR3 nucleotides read TGTGCCAGTAGTATTTTTTCGCAGGGGCGGGTAAGCAATCAGCCCCAGCATTTT.

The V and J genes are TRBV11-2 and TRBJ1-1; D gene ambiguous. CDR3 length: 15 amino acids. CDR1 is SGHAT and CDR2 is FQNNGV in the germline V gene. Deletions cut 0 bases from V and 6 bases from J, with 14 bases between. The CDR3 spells CASSLDPGIQPEAFF. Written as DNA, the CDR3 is TGTGCCAGCAGCTTAGATCCAGGAATACAACCTGAAGCTTTCTTT.

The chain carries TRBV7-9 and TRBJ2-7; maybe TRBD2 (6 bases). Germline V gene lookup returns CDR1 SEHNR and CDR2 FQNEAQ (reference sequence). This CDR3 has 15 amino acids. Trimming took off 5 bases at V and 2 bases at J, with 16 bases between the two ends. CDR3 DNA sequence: TGTGCCAGCAGCCCGAGCCAGACGGGGGCCTACGAGCAGTACTTC. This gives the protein CASSPSQTGAYEQYF.

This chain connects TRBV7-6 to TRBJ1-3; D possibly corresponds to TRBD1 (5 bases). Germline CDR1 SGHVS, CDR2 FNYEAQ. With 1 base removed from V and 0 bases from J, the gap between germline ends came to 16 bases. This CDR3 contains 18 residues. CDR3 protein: CASSLEWDSRYSGNTIYF. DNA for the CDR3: TGTGCCAGCAGCTTAGAATGGGACTCCCGTTACTCTGGAAACACCATATATTTT.

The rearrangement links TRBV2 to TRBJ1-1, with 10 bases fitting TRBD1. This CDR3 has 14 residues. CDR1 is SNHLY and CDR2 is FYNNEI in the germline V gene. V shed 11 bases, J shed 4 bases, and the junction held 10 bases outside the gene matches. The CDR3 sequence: CAGPRGDRGTEAFF. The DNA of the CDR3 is TGTGCCGGCCCCCGAGGGGACAGGGGCACTGAAGCTTTCTTT.

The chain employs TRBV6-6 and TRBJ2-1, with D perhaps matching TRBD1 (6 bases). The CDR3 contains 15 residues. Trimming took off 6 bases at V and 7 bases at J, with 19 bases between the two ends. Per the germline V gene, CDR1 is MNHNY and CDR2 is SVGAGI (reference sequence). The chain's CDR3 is CASRSTGSPLNEQFF. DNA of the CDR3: TGTGCCAGCAGGTCCACAGGGTCGCCTCTTAATGAGCAGTTCTTC.

The CDR3 nucleotides are TGTGCCAGTAGTATATGGACTGGGGCTAGCAATCAGCCCCAGCATTTT. As protein: CASSIWTGASNQPQHF. The chain uses TRBV19 and TRBJ1-5, with D tentatively TRBD1 (5 bases). Germline CDR1 is LNHDA and CDR2 is SQIVND (reference sequence). The CDR3 runs to 16 residues. V was clipped by 2 bases and J by 0 bases, with 11 bases between them.

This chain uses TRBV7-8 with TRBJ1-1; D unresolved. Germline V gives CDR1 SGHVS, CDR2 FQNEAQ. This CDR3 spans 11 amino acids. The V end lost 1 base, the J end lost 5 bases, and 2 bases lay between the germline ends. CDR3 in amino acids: CASSLGTEAFF. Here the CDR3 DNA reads TGTGCCAGCAGCTTAGGAACTGAAGCTTTCTTT.

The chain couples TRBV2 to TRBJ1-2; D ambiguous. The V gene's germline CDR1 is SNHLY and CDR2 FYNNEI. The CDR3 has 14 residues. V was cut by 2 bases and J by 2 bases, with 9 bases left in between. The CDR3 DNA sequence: TGTGCCAGCAGTGAAACACTGGAGAACTATGGCTACACCTTC. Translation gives CASSETLENYGYTF.

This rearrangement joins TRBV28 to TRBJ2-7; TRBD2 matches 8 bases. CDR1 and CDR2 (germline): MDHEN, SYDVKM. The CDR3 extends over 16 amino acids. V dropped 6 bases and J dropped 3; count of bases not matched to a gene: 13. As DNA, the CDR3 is TGTGCCAGCAGGCAGATGGGAACTAGCGGATTCTACGAGCAGTACTTC. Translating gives CASRQMGTSGFYEQYF. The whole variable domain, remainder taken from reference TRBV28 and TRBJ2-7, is DVKVTQSSRYLVKRTGEKVFLECVQDMDHENMFWYRQDPGLGLRLIYFSYDVKMKEKGDIPEGYSVSREKKERFSLILESASTNQTSMYLCASRQMGTSGFYEQYFGPGTRLTVT.

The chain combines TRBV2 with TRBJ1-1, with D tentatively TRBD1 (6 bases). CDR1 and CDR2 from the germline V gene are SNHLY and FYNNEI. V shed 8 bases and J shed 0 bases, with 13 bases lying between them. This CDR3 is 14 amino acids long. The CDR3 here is CASRLGQMNTEAFF. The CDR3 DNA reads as TGTGCCAGCCGACTCGGACAGATGAACACTGAAGCTTTCTTT.

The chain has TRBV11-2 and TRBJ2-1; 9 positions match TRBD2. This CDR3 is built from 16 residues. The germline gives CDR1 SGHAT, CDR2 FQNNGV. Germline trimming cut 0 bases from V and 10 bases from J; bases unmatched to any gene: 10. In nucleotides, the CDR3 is TGTGCCAGCAGCTTAGATTTTGGCGGGGGGGCACGAGAGCAGTTCTTC. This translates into CASSLDFGGGAREQFF. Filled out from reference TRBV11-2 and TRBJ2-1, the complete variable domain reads EAGVAQSPRYKIIEKRQSVAFWCNPISGHATLYWYQQILGQGPKLLIQFQNNGVVDDSQLPKDRFSAERLKGVDSTLKIQPAKLEDSAVYLCASSLDFGGGAREQFFGPGTRLTVL.

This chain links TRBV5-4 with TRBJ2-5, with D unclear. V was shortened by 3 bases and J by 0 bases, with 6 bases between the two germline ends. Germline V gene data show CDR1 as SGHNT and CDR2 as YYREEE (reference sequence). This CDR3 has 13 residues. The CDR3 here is CASSSVYQETQYF. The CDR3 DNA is TGTGCCAGCAGCTCAGTGTACCAAGAGACCCAGTACTTC.

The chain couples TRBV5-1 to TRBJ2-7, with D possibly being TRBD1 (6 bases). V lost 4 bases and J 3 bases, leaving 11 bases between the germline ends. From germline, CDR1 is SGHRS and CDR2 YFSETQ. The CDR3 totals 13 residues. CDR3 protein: CASSPGQIYEQYF. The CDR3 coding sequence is TGCGCCAGCAGCCCTGGACAGATCTACGAGCAGTACTTC.

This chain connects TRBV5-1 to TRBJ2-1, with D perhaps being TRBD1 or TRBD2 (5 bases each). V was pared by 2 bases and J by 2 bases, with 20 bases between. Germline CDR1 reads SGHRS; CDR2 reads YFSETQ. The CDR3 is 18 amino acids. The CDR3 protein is CASSFPPGPGRTYNEQFF. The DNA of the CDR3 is TGCGCCAGCAGCTTCCCCCCGGGGCCGGGGCGGACCTACAATGAGCAGTTCTTC.

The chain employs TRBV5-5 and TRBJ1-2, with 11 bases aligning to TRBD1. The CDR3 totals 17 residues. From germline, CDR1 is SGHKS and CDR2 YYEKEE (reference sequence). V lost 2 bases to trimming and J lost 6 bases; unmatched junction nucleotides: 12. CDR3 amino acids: CASSLRIGTGGLNGYTF. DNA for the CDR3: TGTGCCAGCAGCTTAAGAATCGGGACAGGGGGACTTAATGGCTACACCTTC.

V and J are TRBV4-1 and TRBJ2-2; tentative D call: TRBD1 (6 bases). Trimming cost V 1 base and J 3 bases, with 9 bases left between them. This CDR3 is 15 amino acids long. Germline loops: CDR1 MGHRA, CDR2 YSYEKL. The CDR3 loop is CASSQGEGDTGELFF. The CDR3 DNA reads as TGCGCCAGCAGCCAAGGCGAGGGGGACACCGGGGAGCTGTTTTTT.

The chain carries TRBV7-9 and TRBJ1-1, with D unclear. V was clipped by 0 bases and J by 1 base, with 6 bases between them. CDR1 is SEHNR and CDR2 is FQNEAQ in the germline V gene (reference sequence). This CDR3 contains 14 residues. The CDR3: CASSLAQKNTEAFF. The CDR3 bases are TGTGCCAGCAGCTTAGCACAGAAGAACACTGAAGCTTTCTTT.

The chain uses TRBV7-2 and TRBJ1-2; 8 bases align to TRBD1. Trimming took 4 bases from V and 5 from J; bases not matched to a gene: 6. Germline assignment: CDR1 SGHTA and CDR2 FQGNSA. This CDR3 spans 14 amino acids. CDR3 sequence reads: CASSSTGTGYGYTF. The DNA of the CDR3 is TGTGCCAGCAGCTCGACCGGGACAGGATATGGCTACACCTTC.